The source of this TCR beta chain is a study of CD8+CD57+ T cells in acquired aplastic anemia. This clonotype was detected many times. Genomic DNA was employed as the template in profiling TCR beta VDJ and CDR3. From the reads, TCRdb called clonotypes with MiXCR, one entry per CDR3 protein. The repertoire holds more than 150,000 distinct CDR3 sequences, approximately 48% seen once, with approximately 12% in the top ten. Sequencing involved patients with CD8+CD57+ cell expansion previously shown by flow cytometry. The clonotype originates from a human donor with aplastic anemia. Sequencing was carried out using sorted CD4+, CD8+, or CD8+CD57+ T cells (not recorded which) from PBMCs.

DNA for the CDR3: TGTGCCAGCAGCCAAGATCAAATAGGGACTAGCGGGGGCCGCTACAATGAGCAGTTCTTC. Amino acids: CASSQDQIGTSGGRYNEQFF. The chain recombines TRBV14 with TRBJ2-1, with TRBD2 identical over 14 bases. The germline V gene has CDR1 SGHDN and CDR2 FVKESK. J was trimmed by 3 bases and V by 0 bases; bases with no gene match: 10. The CDR3 covers 20 residues.